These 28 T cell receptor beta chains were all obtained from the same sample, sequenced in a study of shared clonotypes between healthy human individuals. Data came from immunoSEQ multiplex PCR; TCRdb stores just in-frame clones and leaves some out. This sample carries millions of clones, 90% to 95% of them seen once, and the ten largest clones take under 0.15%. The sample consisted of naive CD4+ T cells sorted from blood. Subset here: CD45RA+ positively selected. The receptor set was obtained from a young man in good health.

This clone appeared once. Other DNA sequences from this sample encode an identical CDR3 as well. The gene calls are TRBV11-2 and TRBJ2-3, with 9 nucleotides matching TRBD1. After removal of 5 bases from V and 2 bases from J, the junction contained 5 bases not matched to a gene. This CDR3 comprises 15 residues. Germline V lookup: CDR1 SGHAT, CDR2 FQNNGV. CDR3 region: CASSPGTGSTDTQYF. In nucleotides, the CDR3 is TGTGCCAGCAGCCCCGGGACAGGGTCCACAGATACGCAGTATTTT. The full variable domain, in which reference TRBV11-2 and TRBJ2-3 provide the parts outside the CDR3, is EAGVAQSPRYKIIEKRQSVAFWCNPISGHATLYWYQQILGQGPKLLIQFQNNGVVDDSQLPKDRFSAERLKGVDSTLKIQPAKLEDSAVYLCASSPGTGSTDTQYFGPGTRLTVL.

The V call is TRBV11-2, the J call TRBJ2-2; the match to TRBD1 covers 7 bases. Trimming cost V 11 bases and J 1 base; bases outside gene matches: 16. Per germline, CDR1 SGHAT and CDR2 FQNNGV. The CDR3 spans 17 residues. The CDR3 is CAASTGWRTGNTGELFF. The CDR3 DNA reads TGTGCCGCCAGCACGGGGTGGCGGACAGGGAACACCGGGGAGCTGTTTTTT. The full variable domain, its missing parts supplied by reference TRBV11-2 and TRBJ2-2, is EAGVAQSPRYKIIEKRQSVAFWCNPISGHATLYWYQQILGQGPKLLIQFQNNGVVDDSQLPKDRFSAERLKGVDSTLKIQPAKLEDSAVYLCAASTGWRTGNTGELFFGEGSRLTVL.

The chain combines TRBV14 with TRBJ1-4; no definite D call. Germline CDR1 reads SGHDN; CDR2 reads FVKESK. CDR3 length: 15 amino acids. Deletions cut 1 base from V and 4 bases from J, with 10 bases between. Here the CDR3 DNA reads TGTGCCAGCAGCCAAGTTGGGGATCATAATGAAAAACTGTTTTTT. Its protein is CASSQVGDHNEKLFF.

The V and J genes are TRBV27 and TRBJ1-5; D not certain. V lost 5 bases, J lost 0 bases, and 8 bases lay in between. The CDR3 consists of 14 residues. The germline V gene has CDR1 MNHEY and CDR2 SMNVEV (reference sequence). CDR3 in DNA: TGTGCCAGCAGTAGACAAGATAGCAATCAGCCCCAGCATTTT. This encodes CASSRQDSNQPQHF.

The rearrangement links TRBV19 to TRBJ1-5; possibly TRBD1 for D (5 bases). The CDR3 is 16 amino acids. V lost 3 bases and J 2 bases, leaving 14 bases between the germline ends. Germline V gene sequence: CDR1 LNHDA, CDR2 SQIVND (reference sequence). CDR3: CASSILGGGGNQPQHF. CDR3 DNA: TGTGCCAGTAGTATCCTCGGGGGAGGGGGCAATCAGCCCCAGCATTTT.

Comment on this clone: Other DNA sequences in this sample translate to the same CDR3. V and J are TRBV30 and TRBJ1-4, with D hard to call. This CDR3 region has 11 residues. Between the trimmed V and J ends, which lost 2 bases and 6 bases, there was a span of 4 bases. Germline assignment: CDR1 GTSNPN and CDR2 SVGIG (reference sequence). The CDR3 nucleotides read TGTGCCTGGAGTCTCGATGAAAAACTGTTTTTT. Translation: CAWSLDEKLFF.

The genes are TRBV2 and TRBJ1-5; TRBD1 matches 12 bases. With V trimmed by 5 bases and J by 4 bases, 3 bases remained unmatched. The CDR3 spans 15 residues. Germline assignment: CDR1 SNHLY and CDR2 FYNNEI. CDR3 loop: CASSRGQGANQPQHF. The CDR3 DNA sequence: TGTGCCAGCAGTAGGGGACAGGGGGCGAATCAGCCCCAGCATTTT.

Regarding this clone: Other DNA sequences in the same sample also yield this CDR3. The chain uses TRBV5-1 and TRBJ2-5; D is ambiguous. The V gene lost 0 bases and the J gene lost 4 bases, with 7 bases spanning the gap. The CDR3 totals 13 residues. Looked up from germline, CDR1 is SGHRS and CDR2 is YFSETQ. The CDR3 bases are TGCGCCAGCAGCTTGGGGGGTGGAGAGACCCAGTACTTC. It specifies CASSLGGGETQYF.

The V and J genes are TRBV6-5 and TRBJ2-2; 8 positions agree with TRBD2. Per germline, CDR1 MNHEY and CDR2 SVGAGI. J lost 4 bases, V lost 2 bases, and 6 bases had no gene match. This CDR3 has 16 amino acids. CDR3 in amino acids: CASSYSHSGGTGELFF. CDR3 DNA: TGTGCCAGCAGTTACAGTCACAGCGGGGGCACCGGGGAGCTGTTTTTT.

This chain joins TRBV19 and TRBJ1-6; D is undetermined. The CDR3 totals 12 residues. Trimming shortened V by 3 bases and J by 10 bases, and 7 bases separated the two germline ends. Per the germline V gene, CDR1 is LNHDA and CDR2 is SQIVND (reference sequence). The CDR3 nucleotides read TGTGCCAGTAGTATTGATGGATCACCCCTCCACTTT. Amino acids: CASSIDGSPLHF.

The CDR3 loop is CASSSSDSLQGYTF. In nucleotides, the CDR3 is TGTGCCAGCAGCTCCTCAGACAGCCTTCAGGGCTACACCTTC. The chain is built from TRBV11-2 and TRBJ1-2; perhaps TRBD1 as D (5 bases). Germline V gene data show CDR1 as SGHAT and CDR2 as FQNNGV. V was clipped by 4 bases and J by 8 bases, with 17 bases between them. CDR3 length: 14 amino acids.

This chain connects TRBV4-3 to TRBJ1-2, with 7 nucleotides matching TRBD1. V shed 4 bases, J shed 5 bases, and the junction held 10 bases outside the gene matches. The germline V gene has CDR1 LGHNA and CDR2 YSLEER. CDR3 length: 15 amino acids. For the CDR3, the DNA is TGCGCCAGCAGCCGAGATATTGGGACAGTTTATGGCTACACCTTC. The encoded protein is CASSRDIGTVYGYTF.

CDR3 sequence reads: CASSPQGSYNSPLHF. The CDR3 nucleotides are TGTGCCAGCAGTCCCCAGGGCTCCTATAATTCACCCCTCCACTTT. The chain couples TRBV6-5 to TRBJ1-6, with D possibly TRBD1 on 5 matching bases. Germline CDR1 and CDR2: MNHEY and SVGAGI. V lost 5 bases, J lost 0 bases, and 8 bases lay in between. This CDR3 spans 15 amino acids.

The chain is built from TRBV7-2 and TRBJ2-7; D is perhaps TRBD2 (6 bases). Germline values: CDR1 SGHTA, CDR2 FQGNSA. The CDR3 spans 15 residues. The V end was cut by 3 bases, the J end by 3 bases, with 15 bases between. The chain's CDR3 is CASSFTGVSFYEQYF. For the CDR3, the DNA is TGTGCCAGCAGCTTCACGGGAGTCTCCTTCTACGAGCAGTACTTC.

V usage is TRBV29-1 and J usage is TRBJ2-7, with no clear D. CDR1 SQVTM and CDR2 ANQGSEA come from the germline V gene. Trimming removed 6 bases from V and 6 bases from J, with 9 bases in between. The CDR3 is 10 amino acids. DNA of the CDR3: TGCAGCGTCAGAGTAGCCGAGCAGTACTTC. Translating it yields CSVRVAEQYF.

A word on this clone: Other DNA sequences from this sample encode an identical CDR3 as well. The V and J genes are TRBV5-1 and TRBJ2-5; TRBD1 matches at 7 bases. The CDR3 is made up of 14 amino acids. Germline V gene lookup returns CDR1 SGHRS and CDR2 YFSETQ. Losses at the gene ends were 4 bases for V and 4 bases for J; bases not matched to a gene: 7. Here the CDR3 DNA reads TGCGCCAGCAGCAGGGGGCAGGGTTCAGAGACCCAGTACTTC. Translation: CASSRGQGSETQYF.

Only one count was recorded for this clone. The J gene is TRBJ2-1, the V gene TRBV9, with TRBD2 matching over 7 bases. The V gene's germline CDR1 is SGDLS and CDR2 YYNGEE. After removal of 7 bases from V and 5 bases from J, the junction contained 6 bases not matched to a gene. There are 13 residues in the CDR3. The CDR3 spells CASEVAGDNEQFF. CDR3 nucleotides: TGTGCCAGCGAGGTGGCGGGAGACAATGAGCAGTTCTTC. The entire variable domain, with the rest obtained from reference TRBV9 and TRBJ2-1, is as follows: DSGVTQTPKHLITATGQRVTLRCSPRSGDLSVYWYQQSLDQGLQFLIQYYNGEERAKGNILERFSAQQFPDLHSELNLSSLELGDSALYFCASEVAGDNEQFFGPGTRLTVL.

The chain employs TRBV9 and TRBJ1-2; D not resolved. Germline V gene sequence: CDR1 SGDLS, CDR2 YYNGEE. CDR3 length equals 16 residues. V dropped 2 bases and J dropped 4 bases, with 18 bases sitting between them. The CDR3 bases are TGTGCCAGCAGCGTGGAGGAAAAACGCCCATCCTATGGCTACACCTTC. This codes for CASSVEEKRPSYGYTF.

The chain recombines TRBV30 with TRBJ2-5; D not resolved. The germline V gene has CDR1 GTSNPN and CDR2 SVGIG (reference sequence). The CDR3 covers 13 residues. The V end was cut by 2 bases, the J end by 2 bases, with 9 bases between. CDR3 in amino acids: CAWSMAYQETQYF. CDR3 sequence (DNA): TGTGCCTGGAGTATGGCTTATCAAGAGACCCAGTACTTC. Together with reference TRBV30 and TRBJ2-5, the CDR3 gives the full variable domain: SQTIHQWPATLVQPVGSPLSLECTVEGTSNPNLYWYRQAAGRGLQLLFYSVGIGQISSEVPQNLSASRPQDRQFILSSKKLLLSDSGFYLCAWSMAYQETQYFGPGTRLLVL.

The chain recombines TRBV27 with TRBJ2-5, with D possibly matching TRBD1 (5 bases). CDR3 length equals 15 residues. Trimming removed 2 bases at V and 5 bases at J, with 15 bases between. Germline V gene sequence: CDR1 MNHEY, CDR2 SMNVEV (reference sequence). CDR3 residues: CASSLRGQSWETQYF. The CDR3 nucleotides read TGTGCCAGCAGTTTAAGGGGCCAGAGTTGGGAGACCCAGTACTTC.

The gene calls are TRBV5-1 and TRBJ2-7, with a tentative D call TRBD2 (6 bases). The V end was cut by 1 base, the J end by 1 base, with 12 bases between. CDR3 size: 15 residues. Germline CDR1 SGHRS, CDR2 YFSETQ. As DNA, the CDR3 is TGCGCCAGCAGCTTGAGAGGCGGGGCATCCTACGAGCAGTACTTC. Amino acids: CASSLRGGASYEQYF.

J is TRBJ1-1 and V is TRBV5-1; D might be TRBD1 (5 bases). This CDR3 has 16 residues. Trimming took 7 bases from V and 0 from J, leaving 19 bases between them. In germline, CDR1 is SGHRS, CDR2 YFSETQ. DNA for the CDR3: TGCGCCAGCGGAAGGACCGGGACTGCCATGAACACTGAAGCTTTCTTT. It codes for CASGRTGTAMNTEAFF. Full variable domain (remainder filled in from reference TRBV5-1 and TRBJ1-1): KAGVTQTPRYLIKTRGQQVTLSCSPISGHRSVSWYQQTPGQGLQFLFEYFSETQRNKGNFPGRFSGRQFSNSRSEMNVSTLELGDSALYLCASGRTGTAMNTEAFFGQGTRLTVV.

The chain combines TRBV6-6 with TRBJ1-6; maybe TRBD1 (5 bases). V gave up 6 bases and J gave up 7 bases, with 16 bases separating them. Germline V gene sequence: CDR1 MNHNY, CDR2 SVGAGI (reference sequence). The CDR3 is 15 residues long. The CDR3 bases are TGTGCCAGCAGCCCTAGGGATTGGGGGAATTCACCCCTCCACTTT. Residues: CASSPRDWGNSPLHF.

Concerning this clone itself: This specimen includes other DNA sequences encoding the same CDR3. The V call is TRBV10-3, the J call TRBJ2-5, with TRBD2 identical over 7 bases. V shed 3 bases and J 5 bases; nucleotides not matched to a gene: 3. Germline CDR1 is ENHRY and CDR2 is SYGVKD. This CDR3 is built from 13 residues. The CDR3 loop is CAISDLAGETQYF. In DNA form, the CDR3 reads TGTGCCATCAGTGATTTAGCGGGCGAGACCCAGTACTTC.

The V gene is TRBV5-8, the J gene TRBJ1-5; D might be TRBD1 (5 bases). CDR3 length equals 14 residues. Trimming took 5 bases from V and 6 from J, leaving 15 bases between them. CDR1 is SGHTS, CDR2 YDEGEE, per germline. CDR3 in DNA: TGTGCCAGCAGAGAGCTACAGGAATTTCAGCCCCAGCATTTT. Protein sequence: CASRELQEFQPQHF.

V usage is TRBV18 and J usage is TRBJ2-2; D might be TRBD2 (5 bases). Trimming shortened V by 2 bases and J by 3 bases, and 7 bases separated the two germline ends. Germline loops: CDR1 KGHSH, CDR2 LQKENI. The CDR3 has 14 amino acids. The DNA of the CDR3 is TGTGCCAGCTCACCAAGGGAGTACACCGGGGAGCTGTTTTTT. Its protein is CASSPREYTGELFF.

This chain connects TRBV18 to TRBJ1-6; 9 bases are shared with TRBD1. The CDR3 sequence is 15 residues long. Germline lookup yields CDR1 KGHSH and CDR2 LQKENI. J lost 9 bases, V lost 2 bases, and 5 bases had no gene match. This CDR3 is CASSPSGQGSSPLHF. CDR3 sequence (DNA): TGTGCCAGCTCACCATCGGGACAGGGAAGTTCACCCCTCCACTTT.

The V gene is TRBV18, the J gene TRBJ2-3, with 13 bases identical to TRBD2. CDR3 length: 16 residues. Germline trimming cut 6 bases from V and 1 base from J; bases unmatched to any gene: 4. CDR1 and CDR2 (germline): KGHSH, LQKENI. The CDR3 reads CASSRTSGSGTDTQYF. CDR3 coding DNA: TGTGCCAGCTCGCGGACTAGCGGGAGCGGCACAGATACGCAGTATTTT.